A selection of T cell receptor beta chains follows, all from one sample in a study of blood T cell repertoires in COVID-19. Measured with immunoSEQ multiplex PCR; TCRdb has only the in-frame clones, and not every one. The sample includes 400,000 to 450,000 clones, around 88% seen only once; the top ten take roughly 12%. The sequenced sample was peripheral blood. These receptors were collected from a woman between 50 and 59 years old with COVID-19, enrolled during active disease. Both conserved end residues are part of each CDR3.

>TRBV6-1|TRBJ2-5
CASSEQGVPETQYF
>TRBV12-3/TRBV12-4|TRBJ1-1
CASSPVLNTEAFF
>TRBV5-6|TRBJ2-3
CASSRTGTSGGADTQYF
>TRBV2|TRBJ1-1
CASRRRENTEAFF
>TRBV6-2/TRBV6-3|TRBJ1-5
CASSYLVSNQPQHF
>TRBV5-1|TRBJ1-2
CASSLQGAPYGYTF
>TRBV11-1|TRBJ1-5
CASTGTGGASNQPQHF
>TRBV3-1/TRBV3-2|TRBJ1-2
CASSAQYGYTF
>TRBV6-4|TRBJ2-7
CASRQGTETSLYEQYF
>TRBV6-5|TRBJ2-7
CASSWSFGTHEQYF
>TRBV11-2|TRBJ2-1
CASSSTLLQGATYNEQFF
>TRBV10-1|TRBJ2-7
CASSEGLGAYEQYF
>TRBV5-1|TRBJ2-7
CASSLDQVYEQYF
>TRBV6-5|TRBJ1-2
CASRSTGTGLYGYTF
>TRBV5-1|TRBJ2-3
CASSLASGGAPDTQYF
>TRBV2|TRBJ1-1
CASSTQGVEAFF
>TRBV5-1|TRBJ2-3
CASSLAHTDTDTQYF
>TRBV28|TRBJ1-2
CASSLSGYGYTF
>TRBV3-1/TRBV3-2|TRBJ1-2
CASSMGVYGYTF
>TRBV5-1|TRBJ1-1
CASSWDRMAEAFF
>TRBV5-4|TRBJ2-7
CASSFRASGGPPYF
>TRBV28|TRBJ2-4
CASSLEVTNIQYF
>TRBV30|TRBJ2-7
CAWSTGGTYEQYF
>TRBV19|TRBJ1-5
CASRVQGKNQPQHF
>TRBV6-5|TRBJ2-7
CASSRGGYSYEQYF
>TRBV3-1/TRBV3-2|TRBJ1-3
CASSQGSEPGNTIYF
>TRBV9|TRBJ2-7
CASSETGGRTYEQYF
>TRBV30|TRBJ1-2
CAWSADSGGYGYTF
>TRBV3-1/TRBV3-2|TRBJ2-7
CASSQRGTGLEKQYF
>TRBV7-6|TRBJ1-6
CASSLGTGSYNSPLHF
>TRBV11-1|TRBJ2-3
CASSLVRNTDTQYF
>TRBV13|TRBJ1-1
CASSLGLDRVGTEAFF
>TRBV10-3|TRBJ1-2
CAISGVSENYGYTF
>TRBV2|TRBJ2-7
CASSEARAGGAKQYF
>TRBV5-5|TRBJ2-4
CASSFQQGGKNIQYF
>TRBV7-9|TRBJ1-2
CASSLGQGLWGYTF
>TRBV5-1|TRBJ1-3
CASSLAGTGRGNTIYF
>TRBV4-2|TRBJ1-1
CASKKGTGVTEAFF
>TRBV18|TRBJ2-3
CASSPVQGTDTQYF
>TRBV27|TRBJ1-5
CASSSSPSFGGAVGQPQHF